The 22 T cell receptor beta chains below were found in one sample sequenced in a study of T cells in Graves' hyperthyroidism and ophthalmopathy. TCR beta CDR3 regions were amplified from RNA transcripts. The HTBI set primed first-round TCR CDR3 RT-PCR. TCRdb reprocessed the multiplex PCR reads with MiXCR, giving one entry per CDR3 protein. The sample carries about 350,000 distinct CDR3 sequences, approximately 15% recorded once. The source material was blood. The receptors shown here come from a woman in her twenties or thirties with Graves' hyperthyroidism.

At least ten counts were recorded for this clonotype. The CDR3 spells CASSEVFRGGGELFF. In nucleotides, the CDR3 is TGCGCCAGCAGTGAGGTCTTCCGGGGCGGCGGGGAGCTGTTTTTT. The rearrangement links TRBV10-2 to TRBJ2-2, with D perhaps given as TRBD1 or TRBD2 (5 bases each). V lost 2 bases and J 7 bases, leaving 14 bases between the germline ends. There are 15 residues in the CDR3. Germline CDR1 and CDR2: WSHSY and SAAADI.

This clonotype was recorded many times. The V and J genes are TRBV20-1 and TRBJ1-2; D is unresolved. The CDR3 totals 14 residues. Germline V gene data show CDR1 as DFQATT and CDR2 as SNEGSKA (reference sequence). CDR3 bases: TGCGCCCCCCCCGGGCCCGAAGGATCCTATGGCTACACCTTC. Amino acid sequence: CAPPGPEGSYGYTF.

Only a few counts were recorded for this clonotype. This CDR3 reads CASSPIRASNQPQHF. Here the CDR3 DNA reads TGTGCCAGCAGTCCCATCAGGGCGAGCAATCAGCCCCAGCATTTT. This chain uses TRBV28 with TRBJ1-5, with D possibly TRBD1 on 5 matching bases. Germline V CDR1 and CDR2: MDHEN, SYDVKM. This CDR3 region has 15 residues. Trimming left V 5 bases short and J 1 base short, with 12 bases between.

This clonotype was observed at least ten times. V and J are TRBV30 and TRBJ2-7; D remains ambiguous. Germline V gene sequence: CDR1 GTSNPN, CDR2 SVGIG (reference sequence). V gave up 1 base and J gave up 1 base, with 8 bases separating them. This CDR3 is 13 amino acids long. The CDR3 loop is CAWSAVQSYEQYF. CDR3 bases: TGTGCCTGGAGTGCCGTGCAATCCTACGAGCAGTACTTC. The variable domain in full, completed from reference TRBV30 and TRBJ2-7, reads SQTIHQWPATLVQPVGSPLSLECTVEGTSNPNLYWYRQAAGRGLQLLFYSVGIGQISSEVPQNLSASRPQDRQFILSSKKLLLSDSGFYLCAWSAVQSYEQYFGPGTRLTVT.

This sequence joins TRBV29-1 and TRBJ2-7; the match to TRBD1 covers 7 bases. Losses at the gene ends were 7 bases for V and 4 bases for J; bases not matched to a gene: 10. This CDR3 comprises 13 residues. The germline CDR1 and CDR2 sequences are SQVTM and ANQGSEA. The CDR3 region is CSAWSGQRYEQYF. The CDR3 DNA is TGCAGCGCCTGGTCGGGACAGCGGTACGAGCAGTACTTC.

The chain carries TRBV7-9 and TRBJ1-1; weak D call: TRBD1 (5 bases). The CDR3 has 13 amino acids. The ends were cut back, 6 bases at V and 0 bases at J, with 8 bases in the middle. Germline-derived CDR1 and CDR2 are SEHNR and FQNEAQ (reference sequence). The CDR3 DNA sequence: TGTGCCAGCAGACGAGGGGTGAACACTGAAGCTTTCTTT. It yields the protein CASRRGVNTEAFF.

CDR3 in amino acids: CATSREGGPGETQYF. The DNA of the CDR3 is TGTGCCACCAGCAGAGAGGGCGGTCCGGGGGAGACCCAGTACTTC. The chain employs TRBV15 and TRBJ2-5, with D possibly matching TRBD2 (5 bases). V gave up 0 bases and J gave up 5 bases, with 13 bases separating them. The CDR3 is 15 amino acids. The germline V gene has CDR1 LNHNV and CDR2 YYDKDF (reference sequence).

The chain combines TRBV27 with TRBJ2-2, with a weak D call TRBD1 (6 bases). Trimming took off 0 bases at V and 13 bases at J, with 24 bases between the two ends. The length of the CDR3 is 17 residues. Germline loops: CDR1 MNHEY, CDR2 SMNVEV (reference sequence). CDR3: CASSLSPFTGDKIWLFF. DNA of the CDR3: TGTGCCAGCAGTTTATCGCCTTTCACCGGGGACAAGATCTGGCTGTTTTTT.

This clonotype has a count of ten or more. One end of the junction varies from germline; a read error may be responsible. V usage is TRBV10-3 and J usage is TRBJ2-5; 7 nucleotides match TRBD2. Germline V lookup: CDR1 ENHRY, CDR2 SYGVKD. The length of the CDR3 is 15 residues. The CDR3 bases are TGTGCCATCAGTGAGCGGGAGGTTCGCCAAGAGGCCCAGTACTTC. It is translated as CAISEREVRQEAQYF.

The CDR3 loop is CASISGSFYSNQPQHF. The CDR3, as DNA: TGTGCCAGCATTTCGGGGAGTTTTTATAGCAATCAGCCCCAGCATTTT. The V and J genes are TRBV28 and TRBJ1-5; D remains unclear. V lost 7 bases to trimming and J lost 0 bases, with 16 bases between them. CDR1 is MDHEN, CDR2 SYDVKM, per germline. CDR3 length: 16 amino acids.

This clonotype was counted between two and nine times. The rearrangement links TRBV7-3 to TRBJ2-3; D might be TRBD2 (6 bases). Germline-derived CDR1 and CDR2 are SGHTA and FQGTGA. The CDR3 runs 15 residues. V was shortened by 4 bases and J by 1 base, with 12 bases between the two germline ends. In DNA, the CDR3 is TGTGCCAGCAGCTCGGGACTTTACGGCACAGATACGCAGTATTTT. It translates to CASSSGLYGTDTQYF. The whole variable domain, remainder taken from reference TRBV7-3 and TRBJ2-3, is GAGVSQTPSNKVTEKGKYVELRCDPISGHTALYWYRQSLGQGPEFLIYFQGTGAADDSGLPNDRFFAVRPEGSVSTLKIQRTERGDSAVYLCASSSGLYGTDTQYFGPGTRLTVL.

This chain links TRBV28 with TRBJ2-6, with no clear D. Germline V gene sequence: CDR1 MDHEN, CDR2 SYDVKM. The CDR3 runs to 15 residues. V lost 7 bases to trimming and J lost 0 bases, with 10 bases between them. In DNA form, the CDR3 reads TGTGCCAGCAAAAAAAGGGTCTCTGGGGCCAACGTCCTGACTTTC. Encoded protein: CASKKRVSGANVLTF.

This clonotype has more than one count but fewer than ten. The rearrangement uses TRBV20-1 and TRBJ2-7; TRBD1 might be the D (6 bases). With 5 bases removed from V and 0 bases from J, the gap between germline ends came to 14 bases. Germline values: CDR1 DFQATT, CDR2 SNEGSKA (reference sequence). The CDR3 totals 14 residues. CDR3 DNA sequence: TGCAGTGCTCGGAGACAGGCCCTCTCCTACGAGCAGTACTTC. It is translated as CSARRQALSYEQYF.

Regarding this clonotype: Just one base apart from a much larger clone, this may be a read error. The chain combines TRBV7-3 with TRBJ2-5; 8 positions agree with TRBD1. TRBJ2-1 explains the end of the DNA better; the J call may be wrong. CDR1 is SGHTA, CDR2 FQGTGA, per germline. This CDR3 has 14 residues. The CDR3 sequence is CASSPAGGLETQFF. Here the CDR3 DNA reads TGTGCCAGCAGCCCCGCAGGGGGCTTAGAGACCCAGTTCTTC.

This clonotype was counted many times. This chain links TRBV9 with TRBJ2-2, with 8 bases aligning to TRBD2. The CDR3 is 15 residues long. V lost 3 bases and J lost 6; bases outside the gene matches: 7. Per germline, CDR1 SGDLS and CDR2 YYNGEE. The CDR3 protein is CASSASGLDSGELFF. In DNA, the CDR3 is TGTGCCAGCAGCGCTTCGGGACTAGATTCCGGGGAGCTGTTTTTT.

The chain is built from TRBV7-8 and TRBJ1-1; the D is unclear. CDR3 size: 13 residues. Germline-derived CDR1 and CDR2 are SGHVS and FQNEAQ. Trimming pared 3 bases from V and 7 bases from J, leaving 12 bases between. The CDR3 loop is CASSFSLSLEAFF. The CDR3 DNA is TGTGCCAGCAGCTTTTCCCTCTCCCTTGAAGCTTTCTTT.

This clonotype came up many times. The chain is built from TRBV7-2 and TRBJ2-3; 7 positions agree with TRBD2. Germline V lookup: CDR1 SGHTA, CDR2 FQGNSA. This CDR3 has 14 residues. Trimming removed 8 bases from V and 0 bases from J; junction bases left unmatched: 5. The CDR3 DNA reads TGTGCCAGCGCCACGGGGGGTAGCACAGATACGCAGTATTTT. It encodes CASATGGSTDTQYF.

The chain carries TRBV9 and TRBJ2-1, with D unclear. The V gene lost 3 bases and the J gene lost 4 bases, with 11 bases spanning the gap. The germline gives CDR1 SGDLS, CDR2 YYNGEE. The CDR3 contains 14 residues. As DNA, the CDR3 is TGTGCCAGCAGCGCGGATTGGGATTACAATGAGCAGTTCTTC. Translating it yields CASSADWDYNEQFF.

The chain combines TRBV28 with TRBJ2-7; TRBD1 matches at 10 bases. The germline CDR1 and CDR2 sequences are MDHEN and SYDVKM. V was clipped by 5 bases and J by 5 bases; unmatched bases: 6. This CDR3 is built from 14 residues. CDR3 bases: TGTGCCAGCAGTCCCGGGACAGGGGTTCACGAGCAGTACTTC. It is translated as CASSPGTGVHEQYF.

Turning to this clonotype: A read error is possible here, since a much larger clone lies one base away. The rearrangement links TRBV28 to TRBJ2-6; maybe TRBD1 (5 bases). CDR3 size: 12 residues. The germline CDR1 and CDR2 sequences are MDHEN and SYDVKM. The CDR3 DNA follows: TGTGCCAGCCGGTCTGGGGCCGACGTCCTGACTTTC. The encoded protein is CASRSGADVLTF.

This clonotype was seen ten or more times. The chain recombines TRBV12-3 or TRBV12-4 with TRBJ2-7; 9 nucleotides align to TRBD2. J lost 2 bases, V lost 4 bases, and 6 bases had no gene match. The CDR3 consists of 15 residues. CDR3 protein: CASSYRLADTYEQYF. The CDR3 nucleotides are TGTGCCAGCAGTTACCGACTAGCGGATACCTACGAGCAGTACTTC.

The rearrangement links TRBV6-9 to TRBJ1-2; D gene uncertain. Germline V lookup: CDR1 MNHGY, CDR2 SVAAGI. Trimming removed 3 bases from V and 3 bases from J, with 11 bases in between. The CDR3 extends over 14 amino acids. CDR3 nucleotide sequence: TGTGCCAGCAGTTACCGGGAGAGGGACTATGGCTACACCTTC. Its translation is CASSYRERDYGYTF.